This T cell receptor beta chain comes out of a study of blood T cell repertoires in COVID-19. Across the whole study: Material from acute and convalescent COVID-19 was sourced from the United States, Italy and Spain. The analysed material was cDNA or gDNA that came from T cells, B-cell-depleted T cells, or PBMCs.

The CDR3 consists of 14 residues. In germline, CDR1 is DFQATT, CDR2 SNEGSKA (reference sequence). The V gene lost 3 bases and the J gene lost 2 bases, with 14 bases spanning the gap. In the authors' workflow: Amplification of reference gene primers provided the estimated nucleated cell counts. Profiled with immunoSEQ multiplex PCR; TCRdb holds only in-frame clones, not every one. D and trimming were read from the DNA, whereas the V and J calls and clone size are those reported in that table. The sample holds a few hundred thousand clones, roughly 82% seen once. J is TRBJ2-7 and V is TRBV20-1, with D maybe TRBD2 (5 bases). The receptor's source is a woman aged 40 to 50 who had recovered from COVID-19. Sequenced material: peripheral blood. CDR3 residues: CSASPRGPPYEQYF. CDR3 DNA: TGCAGTGCTAGTCCCCGAGGGCCTCCCTACGAGCAGTACTTC.